These 19 T cell receptor beta chains originate from one sample sequenced in a study of T cells after yellow fever vaccination. TCRdb processed the 5' RACE reads anew with MiXCR; each CDR3 protein has one entry. The table lists about 550,000 distinct CDR3 sequences, approximately 21% of them singletons, with 14% in the top ten. The sequences come from PBMCs, collected 15 days after the yellow fever booster vaccination. All receptors derive from a man younger than 45 who received the YFV17D yellow fever vaccine.

V gene TRBV29-1 combines with J gene TRBJ2-1; weak D call: TRBD2 (5 bases). Per germline, CDR1 SQVTM and CDR2 ANQGSEA. V was shortened by 3 bases and J by 6 bases, with 12 bases between the two germline ends. The CDR3 is made up of 13 amino acids. The DNA for the CDR3 is TGCAGCGTTGATACTAGTTTGGTCAATGAGCAGTTCTTC. This gives the protein CSVDTSLVNEQFF.

The V and J genes are TRBV10-3 and TRBJ2-1; D remains ambiguous. The germline gives CDR1 ENHRY, CDR2 SYGVKD. This CDR3 region has 16 residues. V lost 6 bases, J lost 3 bases, and 18 bases lay in between. In nucleotides, the CDR3 is TGTGCCATCAGCGATTCTAGTGGGCTATTCTACAATGAGCAGTTCTTC. Translating it yields CAISDSSGLFYNEQFF.

The rearrangement uses TRBV27 and TRBJ2-2, with TRBD2 matching over 7 bases. CDR3 size: 15 residues. CDR1 MNHEY and CDR2 SMNVEV come from the germline V gene (reference sequence). V gave up 5 bases and J gave up 7 bases; unmatched junction bases: 10. The CDR3 DNA reads as TGTGCCAGCAGTCCGGGCGGGAGTTTAGGCGGGGAGCTGTTTTTT. Protein product: CASSPGGSLGGELFF.

The chain joins TRBV12-3 or TRBV12-4 to TRBJ2-3; D gene uncertain. Trimming shortened V by 1 base and J by 0 bases, and 8 bases separated the two germline ends. CDR3 size: 15 residues. CDR3 residues: CASSLDDFSTDTQYF. The DNA of the CDR3 is TGTGCCAGCAGTTTAGACGACTTTAGCACAGATACGCAGTATTTT.

The rearrangement links TRBV29-1 to TRBJ2-5; D remains ambiguous. The V gene's germline CDR1 is SQVTM and CDR2 ANQGSEA. V was trimmed by 6 bases and J by 3 bases, leaving 5 bases between them. The length of the CDR3 is 10 residues. The CDR3 sequence: CSVLKETQYF. The CDR3 nucleotides read TGCAGCGTATTAAAAGAGACCCAGTACTTC.

The gene calls are TRBV5-1 and TRBJ2-1; the match to TRBD1 covers 9 bases. The CDR3 covers 16 residues. The V and J ends lost 0 bases and 8 bases, in that order; junction bases with no gene match: 9. Germline CDR1 and CDR2: SGHRS and YFSETQ. CDR3 sequence reads: CASSLGGTGRLDEQFF. The CDR3 nucleotides are TGCGCCAGCAGCTTGGGTGGGACAGGGCGGTTGGATGAGCAGTTCTTC.

This clonotype was seen many times. CDR3 loop: CATSRDRSHNEQFF. The CDR3 nucleotides read TGTGCCACCAGCAGAGACAGGTCACACAATGAGCAGTTCTTC. This rearrangement joins TRBV15 to TRBJ2-1, with unresolved D. Germline-derived CDR1 and CDR2 are LNHNV and YYDKDF (reference sequence). V gave up 0 bases and J gave up 5 bases, with 8 bases separating them. This CDR3 contains 14 residues.

In its sample, this clonotype was seen a few times. This sequence joins TRBV5-6 and TRBJ2-7, with 12 bases aligning to TRBD1. CDR3 length: 15 residues. Trimming removed 0 bases from V and 7 bases from J; junction bases left unmatched: 5. Germline V lookup: CDR1 SGHDT, CDR2 YYEEEE. CDR3 amino acids: CASSLDGTGGAEQYF. The CDR3 DNA is TGTGCCAGCAGCTTGGATGGGACAGGGGGCGCAGAGCAGTACTTC.

This clonotype was recorded a few times. This chain joins TRBV19 and TRBJ1-1, with D unclear. V dropped 9 bases and J dropped 0 bases, with 14 bases sitting between them. Germline-derived CDR1 and CDR2 are LNHDA and SQIVND (reference sequence). This CDR3 has 14 residues. The CDR3 nucleotides are TGTGCCAGCCCTTACTGCGACCTGAACACTGAAGCTTTCTTT. It encodes CASPYCDLNTEAFF. The full variable domain, completed using reference TRBV19 and TRBJ1-1, is DGGITQSPKYLFRKEGQNVTLSCEQNLNHDAMYWYRQDPGQGLRLIYYSQIVNDFQKGDIAEGYSVSREKKESFPLTVTSAQKNPTAFYLCASPYCDLNTEAFFGQGTRLTVV.

This clonotype came up a few times. The chain carries TRBV5-1 and TRBJ2-1; D is ambiguous. V lost 4 bases to trimming and J lost 3 bases, with 8 bases between them. CDR1 and CDR2 (germline): SGHRS, YFSETQ. The CDR3 length is 13 residues. CDR3 protein: CASSVARYNEQFF. In DNA form, the CDR3 reads TGCGCCAGCAGCGTAGCCCGCTACAATGAGCAGTTCTTC. The entire variable domain, with the rest obtained from reference TRBV5-1 and TRBJ2-1, is as follows: KAGVTQTPRYLIKTRGQQVTLSCSPISGHRSVSWYQQTPGQGLQFLFEYFSETQRNKGNFPGRFSGRQFSNSRSEMNVSTLELGDSALYLCASSVARYNEQFFGPGTRLTVL.

This clonotype was seen only a few times. The chain uses TRBV5-1 and TRBJ2-1, with D tentatively TRBD2 (5 bases). Germline V CDR1 and CDR2: SGHRS, YFSETQ. The CDR3 is 13 amino acids. V was pared by 4 bases and J by 8 bases, with 13 bases between. The CDR3 sequence is CASSLDLGDEQFF. The CDR3 DNA reads as TGCGCCAGCAGCCTGGACTTGGGCGATGAGCAGTTCTTC. The full variable domain, completed using reference TRBV5-1 and TRBJ2-1, is KAGVTQTPRYLIKTRGQQVTLSCSPISGHRSVSWYQQTPGQGLQFLFEYFSETQRNKGNFPGRFSGRQFSNSRSEMNVSTLELGDSALYLCASSLDLGDEQFFGPGTRLTVL.

This clonotype was picked up many times. The rearrangement uses TRBV28 and TRBJ1-5, with unresolved D. CDR1 is MDHEN, CDR2 SYDVKM, per germline. The CDR3 has 12 amino acids. V shed 6 bases and J shed 9 bases, with 12 bases lying between them. This chain's CDR3 is CASRILGAPQHF. The CDR3 nucleotides are TGTGCCAGCAGGATACTCGGAGCGCCCCAGCATTTT.

The sample holds one count of this clonotype. V gene TRBV6-4 combines with J gene TRBJ2-1, with D unclear. V was trimmed by 5 bases and J by 8 bases, leaving 10 bases between them. CDR3 length: 12 amino acids. The germline CDR1 and CDR2 sequences are MRHNA and SNTAGT. The CDR3 here is CASSNGGDEQFF. CDR3 in DNA: TGTGCCAGCAGTAACGGTGGGGATGAGCAGTTCTTC.

In DNA form, the CDR3 reads TGCGCCAGCAGCTTGGAGAACGGACAGCACAATGAGCAGTTCTTC. Its protein product is CASSLENGQHNEQFF. The rearrangement links TRBV5-1 to TRBJ2-1, with a possible D match to TRBD1 (6 bases). V lost 0 bases, J lost 5 bases, and 12 bases lay in between. This CDR3 contains 15 residues. The V gene's germline CDR1 is SGHRS and CDR2 YFSETQ.

The chain recombines TRBV6-2 or TRBV6-3 with TRBJ1-5; D remains ambiguous. The germline gives CDR1 MNHEY, CDR2 SVGEGT. V gave up 7 bases and J gave up 11 bases, with 15 bases separating them. This CDR3 contains 12 residues. The DNA for the CDR3 is TGTGCCAGCACACGGGGTGGGTTGACCCAGCATTTT. Protein product: CASTRGGLTQHF.

This clonotype was seen a few times. The V and J genes are TRBV3-1 and TRBJ2-2; tentative D call: TRBD2 (6 bases). The V end lost 3 bases, the J end lost 5 bases, and 22 bases lay between the germline ends. The CDR3 runs 18 residues. Germline V gives CDR1 LGHDT, CDR2 YNNKEL (reference sequence). The CDR3 protein is CASSQKTTRRGTTGELFF. The CDR3 coding sequence is TGTGCCAGCAGCCAGAAGACGACTAGAAGGGGAACAACCGGGGAGCTGTTTTTT.

At least ten counts were recorded for this clonotype. The rearrangement uses TRBV29-1 and TRBJ2-2; D might be TRBD1 (5 bases). Trimming cost V 7 bases and J 6 bases, with 18 bases left between them. Germline V gene data show CDR1 as SQVTM and CDR2 as ANQGSEA. The CDR3 has 14 amino acids. DNA of the CDR3: TGCAGCGCCTTAGAGGCAGGGCGCGCCGGGGAGCTGTTTTTT. This encodes CSALEAGRAGELFF.

This clonotype was observed a few times. The rearrangement uses TRBV20-1 and TRBJ2-1, with 7 bases aligning to TRBD2. The CDR3 length is 14 residues. V dropped 4 bases and J dropped 0; count of bases not matched to a gene: 3. The germline gives CDR1 DFQATT, CDR2 SNEGSKA (reference sequence). The CDR3 bases are TGCAGTGCTAACGCGGGAGCCTCCTACAATGAGCAGTTCTTC. Amino acids: CSANAGASYNEQFF.

A few counts support this clonotype. The chain employs TRBV5-1 and TRBJ1-5, with a tentative D call TRBD1 (5 bases). V was pared by 0 bases and J by 7 bases, with 8 bases between. CDR1 SGHRS and CDR2 YFSETQ come from the germline V gene. The CDR3 is made up of 13 amino acids. CDR3 loop: CASSLDGGQPQHF. CDR3 bases: TGCGCCAGCAGCTTGGATGGGGGGCAGCCCCAGCATTTT.